This T cell receptor (beta chain) stems from a study of vaccination effects on CD4 cells after COVID-19. CD4+ T cells specific for antigen were expanded with viral peptide pools by the ViraFEST assay before sequencing. Culture lasted 10 days before CD4+ T cell isolation. Every participant took two doses of the BNT162b2 or mRNA-1273 vaccine. Clones were sequenced by immunoSEQ multiplex PCR, and TCRdb holds only the in-frame ones, with some missing. The sample contains 60,000 to 90,000 clones, approximately 82% of which appear only once. Worth noting for this clone: What it binds is not known.

CDR1 and CDR2 (germline): WNHNN, SYGVQD (reference sequence). The trim removed 7 bases at V and 0 bases at J, leaving 4 bases unmatched. This CDR3 region has 14 residues. The starting material was CD4+ T cells from PBMCs cultured with HCoV-229E spike peptides, obtained after COVID-19 vaccination. The V gene is TRBV10-1, the J gene TRBJ2-7, with 9 bases lining up with TRBD2. This clonotype was sampled from a human donor who received a COVID-19 vaccine. The CDR3 DNA sequence: TGCGCCAGCATGGGGCGGGGGGGCTCCTACGAGCAGTACGTC. Protein: CASMGRGGSYEQYV.